The 13 T cell receptor beta chains given below trace back to one sample, sequenced in a study of T cell repertoires in cytomegalovirus infection. TCRdb passed the reads through MiXCR, listing each CDR3 protein once. The data contain approximately 110,000 distinct CDR3 sequences, around 10% of them singletons. Their specific antigens are unknown. The sequenced sample consisted of PBMCs, sequenced either directly or after in vitro stimulation (not recorded which). The receptors come from a human donor in good health (CMV status not recorded). Some clones in this sample may be carry-over from other donors' samples.

The chain combines TRBV29-1 with TRBJ2-1, with TRBD2 matching 11 bases. Germline V gene data show CDR1 as SQVTM and CDR2 as ANQGSEA. CDR3 size: 16 residues. The ends lost 4 bases at V and 4 bases at J; junction bases unmatched: 9. CDR3 in amino acids: CSVGSLAGGRYNEQFF. The CDR3 coding sequence is TGCAGCGTTGGTAGCCTAGCGGGAGGACGTTACAATGAGCAGTTCTTC.

The chain carries TRBV7-2 and TRBJ2-3, with D hard to call. V shed 2 bases and J shed 7 bases, with 13 bases lying between them. CDR1 SGHTA and CDR2 FQGNSA come from the germline V gene. This CDR3 has 14 amino acids. CDR3 amino acids: CASSLTDQTHTQYF. In DNA, the CDR3 is TGTGCCAGCAGCTTAACCGACCAGACTCATACGCAGTATTTT.

This clonotype appeared a few times. This chain connects TRBV10-3 to TRBJ2-4; 14 bases map to TRBD2. The V and J ends lost 8 bases and 7 bases, in that order; junction bases with no gene match: 4. This CDR3 is 14 amino acids long. Germline V CDR1 and CDR2: ENHRY, SYGVKD. CDR3: CAIGTSGSMNIQYF. CDR3 sequence (DNA): TGTGCCATCGGGACTAGCGGGAGTATGAACATTCAGTACTTC.

The table lists this clonotype with many counts. This chain joins TRBV7-2 and TRBJ2-5, with 10 bases fitting TRBD1. Germline V lookup: CDR1 SGHTA, CDR2 FQGNSA. The CDR3 runs to 16 residues. After removal of 5 bases from V and 3 bases from J, the junction contained 9 bases not matched to a gene. CDR3 nucleotide sequence: TGTGCCAGCAGCCGACAGGGAGGGACAGGGGAAGAGACCCAGTACTTC. Its translation is CASSRQGGTGEETQYF.

The chain uses TRBV5-1 and TRBJ2-1; 9 nucleotides match TRBD1. CDR3 size: 16 residues. Germline V gene lookup returns CDR1 SGHRS and CDR2 YFSETQ. V trimming: 5 bases; J trimming: 0 bases; junction bases outside the gene matches: 6. Written as DNA, the CDR3 is TGCGCCAGCAGGGCTACAGGGGGCTACTCCTACAATGAGCAGTTCTTC. It translates to CASRATGGYSYNEQFF.

This clonotype was seen many times. The chain recombines TRBV6-1 with TRBJ2-1; 10 nucleotides match TRBD2. With V trimmed by 5 bases and J by 7 bases, 26 bases remained unmatched. This CDR3 has 21 amino acids. CDR1 and CDR2 (germline): MNHNS, SASEGT. CDR3 protein: CASSSGPRASGRRGTRNEQFF. The CDR3 coding sequence is TGTGCCAGCAGTTCCGGGCCCCGGGCTAGCGGGAGAAGAGGGACCAGGAATGAGCAGTTCTTC.

In this sample, this clonotype turned up a few times. The chain is built from TRBV12-3 or TRBV12-4 and TRBJ2-1; TRBD2 agrees at 16 bases. V lost 7 bases and J lost 5; bases outside the gene matches: 5. The CDR3 is made up of 16 amino acids. Written as DNA, the CDR3 is TGTGCCAGCACCCCGGGACTAGCGGGAGGGGACAATGAGCAGTTCTTC. This codes for CASTPGLAGGDNEQFF.

This clonotype was recorded at least ten times. The V gene is TRBV7-2, the J gene TRBJ1-2; a weak D match, TRBD1 (5 bases). V was clipped by 3 bases and J by 1 base, with 15 bases between them. The CDR3 is 16 residues long. Germline V lookup: CDR1 SGHTA, CDR2 FQGNSA. For the CDR3, the DNA is TGTGCCAGCAGCTTCCCCCCATCGACAGTTAACTATGGCTACACCTTC. Translation: CASSFPPSTVNYGYTF.

The sample holds many counts of this clonotype. V usage is TRBV6-6 and J usage is TRBJ2-3; unclear D gene. Germline V gene sequence: CDR1 MNHNY, CDR2 SVGAGI (reference sequence). V was shortened by 0 bases and J by 1 base, with 14 bases between the two germline ends. The CDR3 runs 17 residues. The CDR3 here is CASSYSFLGKGTDTQYF. DNA for the CDR3: TGTGCCAGCAGTTACTCGTTTTTGGGAAAAGGCACAGATACGCAGTATTTT.

The V gene is TRBV7-2, the J gene TRBJ1-5, with 10 bases that match TRBD1. V shed 1 base, J shed 6 bases, and the junction held 3 bases outside the gene matches. Germline V CDR1 and CDR2: SGHTA, FQGNSA. The CDR3 has 15 residues. CDR3 in amino acids: CASSLEGQGFQPQHF. In DNA form, the CDR3 reads TGTGCCAGCAGCTTAGAGGGACAGGGGTTTCAGCCCCAGCATTTT. The whole variable domain, remainder taken from reference TRBV7-2 and TRBJ1-5, is GAGVSQSPSNKVTEKGKDVELRCDPISGHTALYWYRQSLGQGLEFLIYFQGNSAPDKSGLPSDRFSAERTGGSVSTLTIQRTQQEDSAVYLCASSLEGQGFQPQHFGDGTRLSIL.

This clonotype was detected only a few times. The chain has TRBV5-4 and TRBJ2-3; 13 bases are shared with TRBD2. The V gene end was trimmed by 4 bases and the J gene end by 5 bases; junction bases not matched to a gene: 7. Per germline, CDR1 SGHNT and CDR2 YYREEE (reference sequence). This CDR3 has 16 amino acids. CDR3 protein: CASSRLAGGLKDTQYF. In DNA, the CDR3 is TGTGCCAGCAGCCGACTAGCGGGAGGCTTGAAAGATACGCAGTATTTT.

By frequency in the sample, this clonotype is medium-sized (0.01 to 0.1%). The rearrangement links TRBV4-1 to TRBJ2-7, with 9 bases matching TRBD2. This CDR3 is 17 amino acids long. Germline V gene data show CDR1 as MGHRA and CDR2 as YSYEKL. The junction had 9 bases not matched to a gene; V was cut back by 3 bases and J by 0 bases. CDR3 sequence (DNA): TGCGCCAGCAGCCACAGAACCGGGACTAGCTACTCCTACGAGCAGTACTTC. Its translation: CASSHRTGTSYSYEQYF.

This clonotype was recorded many times. This CDR3 is CASSPGTSGYEQYF. The CDR3 bases are TGTGCCAGCAGTCCCGGGACTAGCGGGTACGAGCAGTACTTC. This rearrangement joins TRBV12-3 or TRBV12-4 to TRBJ2-7, with TRBD2 matching 12 bases. J gave up 4 bases and V 5 bases, and 3 bases lay outside the gene matches. CDR3 length: 14 residues.